One sample yielded the 16 T cell receptor beta chains listed below, sequenced in a study of T cells after yellow fever vaccination. TCRdb re-analysed the 5' RACE reads in MiXCR, keeping a single row per CDR3 protein. The data contain more than 65,000 distinct CDR3 sequences, around 7% of them singletons. The sample here was CD8+ T cells sorted from PBMCs, taken 10 to 11 days after the first yellow fever vaccination. Receptor source: a man aged 18 to 30 who received the YFV17D yellow fever vaccine.

This clonotype was detected ten times or more. This sequence joins TRBV5-1 and TRBJ2-1; D gene unclear. CDR3 length equals 15 residues. Trimming took 0 bases from V and 5 from J, leaving 12 bases between them. CDR1 and CDR2 (germline): SGHRS, YFSETQ. The CDR3 nucleotides read TGCGCCAGCAGCTTGGCAGTACTTTCTCACAATGAGCAGTTCTTC. It is translated as CASSLAVLSHNEQFF.

This clonotype has ten or more counts. The CDR3 sequence is CSAAAPGDYGYTF. CDR3 nucleotides: TGCAGTGCCGCAGCGCCCGGAGACTATGGCTACACCTTC. The chain carries TRBV20-1 and TRBJ1-2; D not certain. This CDR3 is built from 13 residues. The germline V gene encodes CDR1 DFQATT and CDR2 SNEGSKA (reference sequence). Trimming cost V 6 bases and J 3 bases, with 14 bases left between them.

This rearrangement joins TRBV9 to TRBJ2-2; 8 bases are shared with TRBD2. V lost 1 base to trimming and J lost 2 bases; unmatched junction nucleotides: 7. Germline CDR1 is SGDLS and CDR2 is YYNGEE. The CDR3 loop spans 17 amino acids. CDR3: CASSVPSGGPNTGELFF. The CDR3 nucleotides are TGTGCCAGCAGCGTACCGAGCGGGGGCCCAAACACCGGGGAGCTGTTTTTT. Full variable domain (outside the CDR3, taken from reference TRBV9 and TRBJ2-2): DSGVTQTPKHLITATGQRVTLRCSPRSGDLSVYWYQQSLDQGLQFLIQYYNGEERAKGNILERFSAQQFPDLHSELNLSSLELGDSALYFCASSVPSGGPNTGELFFGEGSRLTVL.

The sample holds many counts of this clonotype. The J gene is TRBJ2-1, the V gene TRBV4-3; 8 nucleotides match TRBD2. The V gene end was trimmed by 3 bases and the J gene end by 3 bases; junction bases not matched to a gene: 4. Germline V gene data show CDR1 as LGHNA and CDR2 as YSLEER. There are 15 residues in the CDR3. The CDR3, as DNA: TGCGCCAGCAGCCAGAGCGGGGGCGTCTACAATGAGCAGTTCTTC. This encodes CASSQSGGVYNEQFF.

This clonotype has a count of ten or more. V and J are TRBV15 and TRBJ2-2; D gene uncertain. Germline V CDR1 and CDR2: LNHNV, YYDKDF (reference sequence). The CDR3 has 15 amino acids. V was cut by 1 base and J by 4 bases, with 10 bases left in between. The CDR3 nucleotides are TGTGCCACCAGCAGAGTCCGGTCCGGCACCGGGGAGCTGTTTTTT. The encoded protein is CATSRVRSGTGELFF.

This clonotype was seen only a few times. The rearrangement joins TRBV12-3 or TRBV12-4 to TRBJ2-1; 10 positions match TRBD1. V lost 5 bases, J lost 5 bases, and 6 bases stayed unmatched. The CDR3 is 15 amino acids. The DNA for the CDR3 is TGTGCCAGCAGTCCGCCCGGGACAGGGGACAATGAGCAGTTCTTC. As protein: CASSPPGTGDNEQFF.

V usage is TRBV4-1 and J usage is TRBJ2-7; TRBD1 matches 10 bases. Germline V gene data show CDR1 as MGHRA and CDR2 as YSYEKL. The CDR3 is 17 amino acids. The J segment lost 2 bases and the V segment lost 4 bases, leaving 11 bases of the junction unmatched. CDR3 residues: CASSPETSGTGAYEQYV. CDR3 sequence (DNA): TGCGCCAGCAGCCCGGAGACCTCCGGGACAGGGGCCTACGAGCAGTACGTC.

V and J are TRBV5-4 and TRBJ1-2; 7 nucleotides agree with TRBD1. Per germline, CDR1 SGHNT and CDR2 YYREEE (reference sequence). CDR3 length: 14 amino acids. V dropped 4 bases and J dropped 8; count of bases not matched to a gene: 11. For the CDR3, the DNA is TGTGCCAGCAGCCCTGATACAGGGGTACTCGGCTACACCTTC. This translates into CASSPDTGVLGYTF.

This clonotype was counted at least ten times. The J gene is TRBJ1-4, the V gene TRBV4-1; 7 bases match TRBD1. The CDR3 covers 14 residues. Trimming took 8 bases from V and 2 from J; bases not matched to a gene: 5. Germline-derived CDR1 and CDR2 are MGHRA and YSYEKL. The CDR3 DNA sequence: TGCGCCAGCGGACCGACAGGGACTAATGAAAAACTGTTTTTT. This encodes CASGPTGTNEKLFF.

There are many counts of this clonotype. In DNA form, the CDR3 reads TGTGCCAGCAGTTTCGGAAACACTGAAGCTTTCTTT. Protein sequence: CASSFGNTEAFF. The J gene is TRBJ1-1, the V gene TRBV12-3 or TRBV12-4; D not resolved. V was pared by 3 bases and J by 2 bases, with 4 bases between. This CDR3 spans 12 amino acids.

There are many counts of this clonotype. V usage is TRBV27 and J usage is TRBJ1-5; the D gene is possibly TRBD1 (6 bases). Trimming cost V 6 bases and J 0 bases, with 12 bases left between them. This CDR3 contains 15 residues. CDR1 is MNHEY and CDR2 is SMNVEV in the germline V gene (reference sequence). Written as DNA, the CDR3 is TGTGCCAGCAGCCCAACAGGGTTTAGCAATCAGCCCCAGCATTTT. Amino acid sequence: CASSPTGFSNQPQHF.

This CDR3 is CASTVLDESPYEQYF. In DNA, the CDR3 is TGTGCCAGCACCGTATTGGATGAATCCCCCTACGAGCAGTACTTC. This chain joins TRBV7-9 and TRBJ2-7; D remains unclear. There are 15 residues in the CDR3. Germline V lookup: CDR1 SEHNR, CDR2 FQNEAQ (reference sequence). Deletions cut 7 bases from V and 2 bases from J, with 18 bases between.

This clonotype was recorded a few times. J is TRBJ2-3 and V is TRBV4-1; either TRBD1 or TRBD2 may fit D (6 bases each). The CDR3 covers 14 residues. Germline-derived CDR1 and CDR2 are MGHRA and YSYEKL. V shed 4 bases and J shed 4 bases, with 12 bases lying between them. DNA for the CDR3: TGCGCCAGCAGCCTCCGGGGGCGGGCAGATACGCAGTATTTT. Translation gives CASSLRGRADTQYF.

This clonotype was counted ten times or more. The V and J genes are TRBV29-1 and TRBJ2-7, with a weak D call TRBD2 (6 bases). V was pared by 4 bases and J by 4 bases, with 17 bases between. Germline CDR1 is SQVTM and CDR2 is ANQGSEA. The length of the CDR3 is 14 residues. For the CDR3, the DNA is TGCAGCGTTGTTGGTTGGAGGGGAGTTTACGAGCAGTACTTC. It specifies CSVVGWRGVYEQYF.

V is TRBV6-2 or TRBV6-3 and J is TRBJ1-5; tentatively, D is TRBD1 (6 bases). Germline assignment: CDR1 MNHEY and CDR2 SVGEGT. V shed 11 bases and J shed 2 bases, with 16 bases lying between them. The CDR3 is made up of 14 amino acids. CDR3 protein: CAADTGSGNQPQHF. Here the CDR3 DNA reads TGTGCCGCGGATACAGGGTCGGGCAATCAGCCCCAGCATTTT.

This clonotype was seen ten or more times. The chain uses TRBV5-5 and TRBJ1-2; D may be TRBD1 (5 bases). The V gene's germline CDR1 is SGHKS and CDR2 YYEKEE (reference sequence). This CDR3 contains 16 residues. V gave up 1 base and J gave up 3 bases, with 16 bases separating them. DNA for the CDR3: TGTGCCAGCAGCTTGCGGGGGTCGGGGAGGGACTATGGCTACACCTTC. As protein: CASSLRGSGRDYGYTF.